A selection of T cell receptor beta chains follows, all from one sample in a study of shared clonotypes between healthy human individuals. The method was immunoSEQ multiplex PCR; TCRdb's version includes in-frame clones alone and lacks a portion of them. The table lists about 1.5 million clones, 98% of them singletons. The sample taken for sequencing was naive CD4+ T cells sorted from blood. The source is a man between 25 and 39 years old in good health. CDR3s include the opening cysteine and the closing phenylalanine or tryptophan. The D gene is left open where the match is weak. Where a row states a size, it is once, few, many or the class of an expanded clone; other rows omit it.

CDR3 length: 17
D gene: -
clone size: -
V gene: TRBV19
J gene: TRBJ1-4
CDR3 DNA: TGTGCCAGCCATACTATCCGGACAGCGGCTGATTTTGGAAAACTGTTTTTT
CDR3 protein: CASHTIRTAADFGKLFF

CDR3 length: 13
D gene: -
clone size: -
V gene: TRBV6-1
J gene: TRBJ1-1
CDR3 DNA: TGTGCCAGTCGACATACTATGAACACTGAAGCTTTCTTT
CDR3 protein: CASRHTMNTEAFF

CDR3 length: 13
D gene: -
clone size: -
V gene: TRBV6-1
J gene: TRBJ1-4
CDR3 DNA: TGTGCCAGCACCCAGCGATCGGCCGAAAAACTGTTTTTT
CDR3 protein: CASTQRSAEKLFF

CDR3 length: 16
D gene: TRBD2
clone size: -
V gene: TRBV7-6
J gene: TRBJ2-7
CDR3 DNA: TGTGCCAGCAGTTCCGCGGCGGGAGGGCGATTCTACGAGCAGTACTTC
CDR3 protein: CASSSAAGGRFYEQYF

CDR3 length: 19
D gene: TRBD2
clone size: -
V gene: TRBV9
J gene: TRBJ2-3
CDR3 DNA: TGTGCCAGCAGCGTAGATGGGGCGGGAGGGCCCGGGGGTACAGATACGCAGTATTTT
CDR3 protein: CASSVDGAGGPGGTDTQYF

CDR3 length: 16
D gene: TRBD2
clone size: -
V gene: TRBV15
J gene: TRBJ2-7
CDR3 DNA: TGTGCCACCAGCAGAGATAGACTAGCGGGAGCCCACGAGCAGTACTTC
CDR3 protein: CATSRDRLAGAHEQYF

CDR3 length: 14
D gene: TRBD1
clone size: -
V gene: TRBV2
J gene: TRBJ2-5
CDR3 DNA: TGTGCCAGGGGAACTTGGACAGGACAAGAGACCCAGTACTTC
CDR3 protein: CARGTWTGQETQYF

CDR3 length: 14
D gene: -
clone size: -
V gene: TRBV19
J gene: TRBJ2-6
CDR3 DNA: TGTGCCACTAGGGAGCTCTCTGGGGCCAACGTCCTGACTTTC
CDR3 protein: CATRELSGANVLTF

CDR3 length: 18
D gene: TRBD2
clone size: -
V gene: TRBV9
J gene: TRBJ2-1
CDR3 DNA: TGTGCCAGCAGCGGTACCGGGACTAGACCCTCTCGTGGCAATGAGCAGTTCTTC
CDR3 protein: CASSGTGTRPSRGNEQFF

CDR3 length: 11
D gene: -
clone size: once
V gene: TRBV20-1
J gene: TRBJ2-1
CDR3 DNA: TGCAGTGCTTATTGGAACAATGAGCAGTTCTTC
CDR3 protein: CSAYWNNEQFF

CDR3 length: 13
D gene: -
clone size: -
V gene: TRBV5-4
J gene: TRBJ1-2
CDR3 DNA: TGTGCCAGCAGCAAAAGTCCAGGGATGATCTACACCTTC
CDR3 protein: CASSKSPGMIYTF

CDR3 length: 15
D gene: TRBD1
clone size: -
V gene: TRBV7-6
J gene: TRBJ2-7
CDR3 DNA: TGTGCCAGCAGCTTAGGGCAGGGGGCATTTGGCGAGCAGTACTTC
CDR3 protein: CASSLGQGAFGEQYF

CDR3 length: 20
D gene: TRBD2
clone size: -
V gene: TRBV14
J gene: TRBJ2-1
CDR3 DNA: TGTGCCAGCAGTCAACGAGGGGGTTCCTTAGCGGGAACCCCCTACAATGAGCAGTTCTTC
CDR3 protein: CASSQRGGSLAGTPYNEQFF

CDR3 length: 17
D gene: -
clone size: -
V gene: TRBV9
J gene: TRBJ2-3
CDR3 DNA: TGTGCCAGCAGCGTAGTTGGTGGCGGGGTTAACACAGATACGCAGTATTTT
CDR3 protein: CASSVVGGGVNTDTQYF

CDR3 length: 18
D gene: -
clone size: -
V gene: TRBV21-1
J gene: TRBJ2-7
CDR3 DNA: TGTGCCAGCAGCAAAGATACTCTCCGGGACAGGGACTCCTACGAGCAGTACTTC
CDR3 protein: CASSKDTLRDRDSYEQYF

CDR3 length: 14
D gene: -
clone size: -
V gene: TRBV7-2
J gene: TRBJ2-2
CDR3 DNA: TGTGCCAGCAGCTTAAATAGATACACCGGGGAGCTGTTTTTT
CDR3 protein: CASSLNRYTGELFF

CDR3 length: 14
D gene: -
clone size: -
V gene: TRBV10-1
J gene: TRBJ2-5
CDR3 DNA: TGCGCCAGCAGTGAGCTCACTCTGGGAGGGACCCAGTACTTC
CDR3 protein: CASSELTLGGTQYF

CDR3 length: 17
D gene: -
clone size: -
V gene: TRBV7-2
J gene: TRBJ2-3
CDR3 DNA: TGTGCCAGCAGCCGTCGACAGAGTTATGCTAGCACAGATACGCAGTATTTT
CDR3 protein: CASSRRQSYASTDTQYF

CDR3 length: 16
D gene: TRBD1
clone size: -
V gene: TRBV2
J gene: TRBJ2-7
CDR3 DNA: TGTGCCAGCAGTGATCCGGGACAGGGGGCCTGGTACGAGCAGTACTTC
CDR3 protein: CASSDPGQGAWYEQYF

CDR3 length: 12
D gene: -
clone size: -
V gene: TRBV25-1
J gene: TRBJ1-2
CDR3 DNA: TGTGCCAGCAGTGAGGGTGATAGAGTCTACACCTTC
CDR3 protein: CASSEGDRVYTF

CDR3 length: 13
D gene: -
clone size: -
V gene: TRBV28
J gene: TRBJ2-6
CDR3 DNA: TGTGCCAGCAGTTTAGATGGGGCCAACGTCCTGACTTTC
CDR3 protein: CASSLDGANVLTF

CDR3 length: 12
D gene: TRBD1
clone size: -
V gene: TRBV4-1
J gene: TRBJ2-1
CDR3 DNA: TGCGCCAGCAGCCCCCTGGGGACAGGTCCGTTCTTC
CDR3 protein: CASSPLGTGPFF

CDR3 length: 15
D gene: -
clone size: -
V gene: TRBV21-1
J gene: TRBJ2-3
CDR3 DNA: TGTGCCAGCAGCAAAGAATTGGATAGGGCAGATACGCAGTATTTT
CDR3 protein: CASSKELDRADTQYF

CDR3 length: 16
D gene: -
clone size: -
V gene: TRBV4-3
J gene: TRBJ2-7
CDR3 DNA: TGCGCCAGCAGCCAAGATCTAGGACAGTTGGGCGAGGAGCAGTACTTC
CDR3 protein: CASSQDLGQLGEEQYF

CDR3 length: 16
D gene: TRBD1
clone size: -
V gene: TRBV6-1
J gene: TRBJ1-4
CDR3 DNA: TGTGCCAGCAGTGCCTTGATGACAGGGGGCTATGAAAAACTGTTTTTT
CDR3 protein: CASSALMTGGYEKLFF

CDR3 length: 13
D gene: -
clone size: -
V gene: TRBV7-8
J gene: TRBJ2-7
CDR3 DNA: TGTGCCAGCAGCGACCGGTTAGGGGACGAGCAGTACTTC
CDR3 protein: CASSDRLGDEQYF

CDR3 length: 15
D gene: -
clone size: once
V gene: TRBV28
J gene: TRBJ2-4
CDR3 DNA: TGTGCCAGCAGTCCTAACGGATGGGGCAAAAACATTCAGTACTTC
CDR3 protein: CASSPNGWGKNIQYF

CDR3 length: 16
D gene: TRBD2
clone size: -
V gene: TRBV10-1
J gene: TRBJ2-7
CDR3 DNA: TGCGCCAGCAGTGAGATTAGGACTAGCGGCACCTACGAGCAGTACTTC
CDR3 protein: CASSEIRTSGTYEQYF

CDR3 length: 17
D gene: -
clone size: -
V gene: TRBV27
J gene: TRBJ1-5
CDR3 DNA: TGTGCCAGCAGTATAGGGCCAGTCGGTATGGGCAATCAGCCCCAGCATTTT
CDR3 protein: CASSIGPVGMGNQPQHF

CDR3 length: 15
D gene: -
clone size: -
V gene: TRBV7-8
J gene: TRBJ2-7
CDR3 DNA: TGTGCCAGCAGCTGGCGGAACATCGTCGCCTACGAGCAGTACTTC
CDR3 protein: CASSWRNIVAYEQYF